This T cell receptor beta chain was documented in a study of blood T cell repertoires in COVID-19 (dated by TCRdb to the early 2020s). Some background on the complete study: Collaborator samples came from the United States, Italy and Spain and covered acute and convalescent phases of COVID-19. The prospective study material was composed of cDNA or gDNA derived from T cells, B-cell-depleted T cells, or PBMCs. Subjects who had been exposed to COVID-19, were actively infected with it, or had recovered from it provided the deeply sampled blood TCRbeta repertoires that made up the dataset. The repertoires were released in a freely available public database meant as a resource for research on the immune response to SARS-CoV-2. Samples were obtained from the ongoing ImmuneRACE study (first 160 participants) and from approximately 1,200 subjects provided by 6 global collaborators. A de-identified subject ID, COVID-19 status, age in years and sex were almost always included in the sample metadata. HLA class I and class II types, where available, came from metadata supplied by the sample provider rather than from assay-based typing.

What the study reported, not specific to this receptor: The amount of clinical and demographic metadata varied by source and participant and was provided uncurated.

Each collaborating institution followed its own protocols to collect whole blood in K2EDTA tubes. For TCRbeta analysis, collaborators shipped samples as frozen whole blood, isolated PBMCs, or DNA extracted from either of those sample types. Relative to germline, V is missing 2 bases and J is missing 4 bases, with 4 bases of the junction outside any gene match. The CDR3 runs 14 residues from the cysteine to the phenylalanine. CDR3 DNA only is kept here, 42 bases in frame from base 1. From the germline V gene, CDR1 is KGHSH and CDR2 is LQKENI. TCRbeta CDR3 regions were amplified from genomic DNA by means of the immunoSEQ Assay, a bias-controlled multiplex PCR. The original pipeline was this. The number of nucleated cells in each sample was estimated by amplification of reference gene primers within the assay. Sequence reads were collapsed and filtered to measure the absolute abundance of every unique TCRbeta CDR3 rearrangement. For each sample, productive Simpson clonality was calculated as the square root of Simpson's diversity index over productive rearrangements. This immuneACCESS table, as held by TCRdb, lists in-frame sequences with V and J called but not all clones. Of the missing ones, under half trace to an unresolved V gene in checked studies; the others have no known cause. The V and J calls and clone size come from that table; D and trimming were worked out from the DNA. The sample data list 70,000 to 90,000 clones, and roughly 80% of these were observed just once. Roughly 18% of the sample comes from the top ten.

Concerning this clone itself: Its binding antigen is unknown. Base qualities are missing; no much larger clone stands one base away. Other DNA variants within this sample encode the same CDR3.

Recombination joined TRBV18 with TRBJ2-7; TRBD2 lines up with 8 middle nucleotides. Sequenced sample: peripheral blood. This sequence was found in a woman aged 60 to 75 with acute or convalescent COVID-19. The CDR3 reads CASSPSGGGYEQYF. The DNA is as follows: TGTGCCAGCTCACCATCGGGCGGGGGGTACGAGCAGTACTTC. The CDR3, completed at both ends by the reference TRBV18 and TRBJ2-7 genes, gives the full variable domain NAGVMQNPRHLVRRRGQEARLRCSPMKGHSHVYWYRQLPEEGLKFMVYLQKENIIDESGMPKERFSAEFPKEGPSILRIQQVVRGDSAAYFCASSPSGGGYEQYFGPGTRLTVT.